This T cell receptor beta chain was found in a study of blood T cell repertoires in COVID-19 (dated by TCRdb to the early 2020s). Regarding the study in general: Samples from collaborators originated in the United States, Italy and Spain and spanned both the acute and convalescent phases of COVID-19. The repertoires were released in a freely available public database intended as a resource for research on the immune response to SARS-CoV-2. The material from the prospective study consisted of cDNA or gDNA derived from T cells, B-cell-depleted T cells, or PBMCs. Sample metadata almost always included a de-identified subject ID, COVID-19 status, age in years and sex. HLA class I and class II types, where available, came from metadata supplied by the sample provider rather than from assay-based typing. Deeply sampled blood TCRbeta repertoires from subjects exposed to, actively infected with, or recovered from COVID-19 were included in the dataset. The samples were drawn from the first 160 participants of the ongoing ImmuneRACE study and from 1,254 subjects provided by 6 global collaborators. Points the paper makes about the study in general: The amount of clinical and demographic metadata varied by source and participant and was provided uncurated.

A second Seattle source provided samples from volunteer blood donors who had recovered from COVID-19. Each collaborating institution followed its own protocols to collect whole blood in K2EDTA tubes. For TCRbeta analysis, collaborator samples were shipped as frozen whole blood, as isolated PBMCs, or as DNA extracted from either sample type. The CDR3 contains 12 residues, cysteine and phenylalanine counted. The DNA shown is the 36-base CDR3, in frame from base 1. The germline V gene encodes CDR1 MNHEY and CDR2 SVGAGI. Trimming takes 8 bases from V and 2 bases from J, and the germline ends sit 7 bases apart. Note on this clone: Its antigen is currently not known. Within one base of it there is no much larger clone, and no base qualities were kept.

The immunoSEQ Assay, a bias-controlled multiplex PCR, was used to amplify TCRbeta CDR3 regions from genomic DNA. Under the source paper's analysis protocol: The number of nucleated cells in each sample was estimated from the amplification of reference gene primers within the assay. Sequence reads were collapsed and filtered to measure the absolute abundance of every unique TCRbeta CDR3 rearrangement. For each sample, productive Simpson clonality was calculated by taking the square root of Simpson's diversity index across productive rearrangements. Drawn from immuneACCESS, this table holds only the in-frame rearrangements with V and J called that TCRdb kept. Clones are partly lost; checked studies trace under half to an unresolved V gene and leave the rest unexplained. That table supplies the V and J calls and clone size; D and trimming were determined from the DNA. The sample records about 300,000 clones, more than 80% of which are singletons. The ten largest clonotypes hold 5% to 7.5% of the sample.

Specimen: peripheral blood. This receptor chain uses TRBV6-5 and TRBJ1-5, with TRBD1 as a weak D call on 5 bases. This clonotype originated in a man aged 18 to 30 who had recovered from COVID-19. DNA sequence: TGTGCCAGCGGGGGGGGCAATCAGCCCCAGCATTTT. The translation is CASGGGNQPQHF.